These 15 T cell receptor beta chains were all obtained from the same sample, sequenced in a study of neurological immune-mediated disorders. Via MiXCR, TCRdb re-called the 5' RACE reads, giving one row per CDR3 protein. The data show around 62,000 distinct CDR3 sequences, 4.1% seen once. Sequencing used PBMCs. The source of these receptors is a man in his fifties with multiple sclerosis.

This clonotype turned up a few times. This sequence joins TRBV7-2 and TRBJ2-5; 7 nucleotides agree with TRBD1. CDR3 length: 14 residues. Germline CDR1 reads SGHTA; CDR2 reads FQGNSA. After removal of 4 bases from V and 0 bases from J, the junction contained 2 bases not matched to a gene. The CDR3 coding sequence is TGTGCCAGCAGCTGGGACAGAAACCAAGAGACCCAGTACTTC. Its translation: CASSWDRNQETQYF.

This clonotype has at least ten counts. As DNA, the CDR3 is TGCAGTGCTCGATTTCCGGGACAGGCAAACACTGAAGCTTTCTTT. This sequence encodes CSARFPGQANTEAFF. The chain employs TRBV20-1 and TRBJ1-1, with 8 positions matching TRBD1. The CDR3 runs 15 residues. Germline loops: CDR1 DFQATT, CDR2 SNEGSKA (reference sequence). The junction had 10 bases not matched to a gene; V was cut back by 5 bases and J by 2 bases.

This clonotype was detected many times. Here the CDR3 reads CASRDTGELFF. CDR3 DNA: TGCGCCAGCAGGGACACCGGGGAGCTGTTTTTT. The rearrangement joins TRBV5-1 to TRBJ2-2; no firm D call. The germline V gene encodes CDR1 SGHRS and CDR2 YFSETQ. The CDR3 is 11 residues long. Deletions cut 5 bases from V and 3 bases from J, with 2 bases between. Full variable domain (outside the CDR3, taken from reference TRBV5-1 and TRBJ2-2): KAGVTQTPRYLIKTRGQQVTLSCSPISGHRSVSWYQQTPGQGLQFLFEYFSETQRNKGNFPGRFSGRQFSNSRSEMNVSTLELGDSALYLCASRDTGELFFGEGSRLTVL.

This clonotype was counted ten times or more. One end of the junction fails to match germline, which may point to a read error. The V and J genes are TRBV12-3 or TRBV12-4 and TRBJ1-5; D uncertain. The CDR3 loop spans 14 amino acids. The DNA of the CDR3 is TGTGCCAGCAGTCTAGAACGAGGCAATCAGCCCCAGAATTTT. It codes for CASSLERGNQPQNF.

This clonotype was found a few times. The rearrangement joins TRBV12-3 or TRBV12-4 to TRBJ2-1; D unclear. V lost 3 bases, J lost 5 bases, and 14 bases lay in between. The CDR3 is 15 residues long. The CDR3 DNA is TGTGCCAGCAGTTTCGCGGACCGACCTAACAATGAGCAGTTCTTC. Amino acid sequence: CASSFADRPNNEQFF.

This clonotype was detected ten times or more. J is TRBJ2-5 and V is TRBV7-9, with a tentative D call TRBD1 (5 bases). The germline V and J ends were trimmed by 5 bases and 1 base, with 14 bases remaining between them. The CDR3 is 15 residues long. Germline lookup yields CDR1 SEHNR and CDR2 FQNEAQ (reference sequence). In DNA, the CDR3 is TGTGCCAGCAGCCCAGGGTGGGGTATCCAAGAGACCCAGTACTTC. Translation gives CASSPGWGIQETQYF.

The sample holds many counts of this clonotype. The CDR3 coding sequence is TGTGCCAGCAGCCCCCAGGAGAGAAATGAAAAACTGTTTTTT. Its protein product is CASSPQERNEKLFF. This rearrangement joins TRBV3-1 to TRBJ1-4; D gene ambiguous. Germline V gives CDR1 LGHDT, CDR2 YNNKEL (reference sequence). The V end lost 4 bases, the J end lost 5 bases, and 11 bases lay between the germline ends. The CDR3 loop spans 14 amino acids.

This clonotype occurred a few times. This sequence may be a read error, since a much larger clone differs from it by one base. The chain employs TRBV5-5 and TRBJ1-5, with D possibly being TRBD1 (5 bases). The germline CDR1 and CDR2 sequences are SGHKS and YYEKEE (reference sequence). The CDR3 is 15 residues long. CDR3 nucleotide sequence: TGTGCCAGCAGCCCGGGACCTCCGGGTAATCAGCCCCAGAATTTT. Residues: CASSPGPPGNQPQNF.

This clonotype was recorded at least ten times. V gene TRBV2 combines with J gene TRBJ1-5; no reliable D call. The CDR3 length is 13 residues. The V gene's germline CDR1 is SNHLY and CDR2 FYNNEI. Trimming cost V 4 bases and J 2 bases, with 6 bases left between them. Here the CDR3 reads CASSVEGNQPQHF. The CDR3 coding sequence is TGTGCCAGCAGTGTTGAGGGCAATCAGCCCCAGCATTTT. Full variable domain (rest looked up from reference TRBV2 and TRBJ1-5): EPEVTQTPSHQVTQMGQEVILRCVPISNHLYFYWYRQILGQKVEFLVSFYNNEISEKSEIFDDQFSVERPDGSNFTLKIRSTKLEDSAMYFCASSVEGNQPQHFGDGTRLSIL.

Ten or more counts support this clonotype. This sequence joins TRBV20-1 and TRBJ2-5; D gene uncertain. Looked up from germline, CDR1 is DFQATT and CDR2 is SNEGSKA (reference sequence). The ends were cut back, 1 base at V and 7 bases at J, with 22 bases in the middle. This CDR3 spans 16 amino acids. The CDR3: CSARAISTLQKGTQYF. The CDR3 DNA reads TGCAGTGCTAGAGCCATTAGCACCCTGCAGAAGGGGACCCAGTACTTC.

This clonotype was recorded many times. The V and J genes are TRBV5-1 and TRBJ2-3, with 8 bases aligning to TRBD2. The CDR3 loop spans 14 amino acids. The germline V gene has CDR1 SGHRS and CDR2 YFSETQ. Trimming removed 5 bases from V and 1 base from J; junction bases left unmatched: 3. This CDR3 reads CASRPAGGTDTQYF. DNA of the CDR3: TGCGCCAGCAGGCCAGCGGGGGGCACAGATACGCAGTATTTT. Drawing the rest from reference TRBV5-1 and TRBJ2-3, the complete variable domain is KAGVTQTPRYLIKTRGQQVTLSCSPISGHRSVSWYQQTPGQGLQFLFEYFSETQRNKGNFPGRFSGRQFSNSRSEMNVSTLELGDSALYLCASRPAGGTDTQYFGPGTRLTVL.

In this sample, this clonotype turned up many times. The rearrangement joins TRBV5-1 to TRBJ1-2, with no clear D. CDR1 SGHRS and CDR2 YFSETQ come from the germline V gene. V gave up 0 bases and J gave up 7 bases, with 13 bases separating them. The length of the CDR3 is 14 residues. CDR3 coding DNA: TGCGCCAGCAGCTTGGACGGAGGATGGTCTGGCTACACCTTC. This sequence encodes CASSLDGGWSGYTF.

This clonotype was recorded many times. This chain links TRBV19 with TRBJ2-1; D is undetermined. V lost 3 bases to trimming and J lost 9 bases, with 6 bases between them. The CDR3 contains 11 residues. Germline CDR1 LNHDA, CDR2 SQIVND (reference sequence). As DNA, the CDR3 is TGTGCCAGTAGTATGTACGCTGAGCAGTTCTTC. It specifies CASSMYAEQFF. Filled out from reference TRBV19 and TRBJ2-1, the complete variable domain reads DGGITQSPKYLFRKEGQNVTLSCEQNLNHDAMYWYRQDPGQGLRLIYYSQIVNDFQKGDIAEGYSVSREKKESFPLTVTSAQKNPTAFYLCASSMYAEQFFGPGTRLTVL.

This clonotype was detected many times. The chain is built from TRBV5-1 and TRBJ2-3; a weak D match, TRBD1 (5 bases). Germline V lookup: CDR1 SGHRS, CDR2 YFSETQ. The CDR3 runs 17 residues. V dropped 0 bases and J dropped 4 bases, with 18 bases sitting between them. The CDR3 DNA reads as TGCGCCAGCAGCTTGGGTTCAGGGAATATGGGTTCAGATACGCAGTATTTT. It is translated as CASSLGSGNMGSDTQYF.

This clonotype was seen at least ten times. This chain connects TRBV5-1 to TRBJ2-7, with no clear D. This CDR3 comprises 11 residues. Germline CDR1 reads SGHRS; CDR2 reads YFSETQ. Trimming took 4 bases from V and 4 from J, leaving 6 bases between them. The CDR3 is CASSERYEQYF. The CDR3 DNA reads as TGCGCCAGCAGCGAAAGGTACGAGCAGTACTTC.